This is a list of T cell receptor beta chains from one sample in a study of T cell responses to AZD1222 COVID-19 vaccine. The table came from immunoSEQ multiplex PCR; TCRdb's copy has only in-frame clones and leaves some out. The sample lists roughly 55,000 clones, approximately 88% occurring once. The source was peripheral blood, collected on day 0 of AZD1222 vaccination. These receptors were taken from an adult in good health. CDR3s include the opening cysteine and the closing phenylalanine or tryptophan. Fields, in order: J gene, V gene, clone size, D gene, CDR3 DNA, CDR3 protein. A D gene is named only where the DNA matches it firmly. Only some rows state a clone size, as once, few, many or a class for expanded clones.

J: TRBJ2-5; V: TRBV20-1; size: .; D: .; DNA: TGCAGTGCTAGAGTCGGAGAGACCCAGTACTTC; CDR3: CSARVGETQYF
J: TRBJ1-1; V: TRBV19; size: .; D: .; DNA: TGTGCCAGTACCCCCCGTCCCCTAAACGGGAACACTGAAGCTTTCTTT; CDR3: CASTPRPLNGNTEAFF
J: TRBJ1-1; V: TRBV5-4; size: .; D: .; DNA: TGTGCCAGCAGCTTTGAGGGCCGATATAACACTGAAGCTTTCTTT; CDR3: CASSFEGRYNTEAFF
J: TRBJ1-1; V: TRBV1; size: .; D: .; DNA: TGCACCAGCAGCCAAGGAGCCCTGTTAATGAACACTGAAGCTTTCTTT; CDR3: CTSSQGALLMNTEAFF
J: TRBJ2-3; V: TRBV2; size: .; D: .; DNA: TGTGCCAGCAGTGCCTCGGAAGAGGATACGCAGTATTTT; CDR3: CASSASEEDTQYF
J: TRBJ1-1; V: TRBV7-3; size: .; D: .; DNA: TGTGCCAGCAGCTTATCGGGGGAGCGGAGTGAAGCTTTCTTT; CDR3: CASSLSGERSEAFF
J: TRBJ2-2; V: TRBV5-1; size: .; D: .; DNA: TGCGCCAGCAGCTTGACACTAGCGAACACCGGGGAGCTGTTTTTT; CDR3: CASSLTLANTGELFF
J: TRBJ2-5; V: TRBV6-5; size: .; D: .; DNA: TGTGCCAGCAGTTACACAGCCGTTCCGAAAGAGACCCAGTACTTC; CDR3: CASSYTAVPKETQYF
J: TRBJ2-5; V: TRBV28; size: .; D: .; DNA: TGTGCCAGCAGTTCTCCCTTTGAGACCCAGTACTTC; CDR3: CASSSPFETQYF
J: TRBJ2-1; V: TRBV3-1/TRBV3-2; size: .; D: TRBD2; DNA: TGTGCCAGCAGCCAAGACCTAGCGGGAGTCCCCTACAATGAGCAGTTCTTC; CDR3: CASSQDLAGVPYNEQFF
J: TRBJ2-2; V: TRBV5-4; size: .; D: TRBD1; DNA: TGTGCCAGCAGCTTTTTGGACAGGAGCAACACCGGGGAGCTGTTTTTT; CDR3: CASSFLDRSNTGELFF
J: TRBJ1-6; V: TRBV4-1; size: .; D: TRBD1; DNA: TGCGCCAGCAGCCTGGGGACAGACCCATTGATCTCACCCCTCCACTTT; CDR3: CASSLGTDPLISPLHF
J: TRBJ1-6; V: TRBV28; size: .; D: .; DNA: TGTGCCAGTACAGGGCCAGCTAATTCACCCCTCCACTTT; CDR3: CASTGPANSPLHF
J: TRBJ2-2; V: TRBV3-1/TRBV3-2; size: .; D: .; DNA: TGTGCCAGCAGCCAATTCGACAGGACGAACACCGGGGAGCTGTTTTTT; CDR3: CASSQFDRTNTGELFF
J: TRBJ2-7; V: TRBV21-1; size: medium-sized; D: .; DNA: TGTGCCAGCAGCAAAAGACTAGCGGGAGTTTACGAGCAGTACTTC; CDR3: CASSKRLAGVYEQYF
J: TRBJ1-2; V: TRBV4-1; size: .; D: TRBD1; DNA: TGCGCCAGCAGCCAAGAGTCCGCAGGGGGCTATGGCTACACCTTC; CDR3: CASSQESAGGYGYTF
J: TRBJ2-3; V: TRBV24-1; size: once; D: .; DNA: TGTGCCACCAGTGATGAGGACCCTAGCACAGATACGCAGTATTTT; CDR3: CATSDEDPSTDTQYF
J: TRBJ2-7; V: TRBV7-2; size: .; D: TRBD2; DNA: TGTGCCAGCAGCTTAATCGCGGGAGTCCCTTTGGACGAGCAGTACTTC; CDR3: CASSLIAGVPLDEQYF
J: TRBJ2-3; V: TRBV11-2; size: .; D: .; DNA: TGTGCCAGCAGCTCGGGGACCATAGATACGCAGTATTTT; CDR3: CASSSGTIDTQYF
J: TRBJ1-1; V: TRBV12-3/TRBV12-4; size: .; D: .; DNA: TGTGCCAGCAGCCTTCAGGGCGAAGCTTTCTTT; CDR3: CASSLQGEAFF
J: TRBJ2-1; V: TRBV7-9; size: once; D: .; DNA: TGTGCCAGCAGCCCAGACAGCTACAATGAGCAGTTCTTC; CDR3: CASSPDSYNEQFF
J: TRBJ2-4; V: TRBV3-1/TRBV3-2; size: .; D: .; DNA: TGTGCCAGCAGCCAGACCGACAGAAACATTCAGTACTTC; CDR3: CASSQTDRNIQYF
J: TRBJ2-1; V: TRBV6-2/TRBV6-3; size: .; D: TRBD2; DNA: TGTGCCAGCAGGCCTGGACTAGCGGGGGTTTACAATGAGCAGTTCTTC; CDR3: CASRPGLAGVYNEQFF
J: TRBJ1-1; V: TRBV6-5; size: .; D: .; DNA: TGTGCCAGCAGCGCACAGGCGGAAGGTTTCTTT; CDR3: CASSAQAEGFF
J: TRBJ1-2; V: TRBV2; size: .; D: TRBD1; DNA: TGTGCCAGCAGTGGACTCAGATCCCGGGACAGGGGGCGAGGTGGCTATGGCTACACCTTC; CDR3: CASSGLRSRDRGRGGYGYTF
J: TRBJ2-1; V: TRBV5-8; size: .; D: .; DNA: TGTGCCAGCAGCTTGGGGGACCTGTTCTACAATGAGCAGTTCTTC; CDR3: CASSLGDLFYNEQFF
J: TRBJ2-1; V: TRBV7-9; size: few; D: TRBD1; DNA: TGTGCCAGCAGCCCCGCTAGGGACAGGGGGCTGCTCTTC; CDR3: CASSPARDRGLLF
J: TRBJ2-7; V: TRBV7-8; size: .; D: .; DNA: TGTGCCAGCAGCTCCAGCCCTTCAAATAAGGGGAACTACGAGCAGTACTTC; CDR3: CASSSSPSNKGNYEQYF
J: TRBJ1-2; V: TRBV6-5; size: .; D: .; DNA: TGTGCCAGCAGTTACTCGAGACAGGACAACTATGGCTACACCTTC; CDR3: CASSYSRQDNYGYTF
J: TRBJ2-7; V: TRBV7-8; size: .; D: .; DNA: TGTGCCAGCAGTTGGGCCAGCTCCTACGAGCAGTACTTC; CDR3: CASSWASSYEQYF
J: TRBJ1-1; V: TRBV6-5; size: once; D: .; DNA: TGTGCCAGCAGTAGGACAGCCGGGCTTCAAGCTTTCTTT; CDR3: CASSRTAGLQAFF
J: TRBJ2-1; V: TRBV27; size: .; D: .; DNA: TGTGCCAGCAGTAGTCTCGATGAGCAGTTCTTC; CDR3: CASSSLDEQFF
J: TRBJ2-1; V: TRBV7-3; size: .; D: .; DNA: TGTGCCAGCAGCTTAATTAAAAGCAATGAGCAGTTCTTC; CDR3: CASSLIKSNEQFF
J: TRBJ1-2; V: TRBV29-1; size: few; D: .; DNA: TGCAGCGTTGAACAGGGGTCGGACTACACCTTC; CDR3: CSVEQGSDYTF
J: TRBJ2-2; V: TRBV7-8; size: .; D: TRBD2; DNA: TGTGCCAGCAGCCCTAGCGGGGCGAACACCGGGGAGCTGTTTTTT; CDR3: CASSPSGANTGELFF
J: TRBJ1-2; V: TRBV21-1; size: .; D: .; DNA: TGTGCCAGCAGCAAAATGGACAGGGCTGGCTACACCTTC; CDR3: CASSKMDRAGYTF
J: TRBJ2-3; V: TRBV5-1; size: .; D: .; DNA: TGCGCCAGCAGCTTGGCGTCCCCTCGCGGGAGCACAGATACGCAGTATTTT; CDR3: CASSLASPRGSTDTQYF
J: TRBJ2-7; V: TRBV6-1; size: .; D: .; DNA: TGTGCCAGCAGTGAATATGGGGGGAGCTCCTACGAGCAGTACTTC; CDR3: CASSEYGGSSYEQYF
J: TRBJ1-1; V: TRBV28; size: .; D: .; DNA: TGTGCCAGTGGGACCTACACTGAAGCTTTCTTT; CDR3: CASGTYTEAFF
J: TRBJ2-2; V: TRBV29-1; size: few; D: .; DNA: TGCAGCGTTGAAAGGGGGTACACCGGGGAGCTGTTTTTT; CDR3: CSVERGYTGELFF
J: TRBJ2-1; V: TRBV18; size: .; D: .; DNA: TGTGCCAGCTCACCGAAGAGGGGTGGCAGGGATGAGCAGTTCTTC; CDR3: CASSPKRGGRDEQFF
J: TRBJ2-3; V: TRBV21-1; size: .; D: .; DNA: TGTGCCAGCAGCAAGAATCTCGGGGTGCCCCATACGCAGTATTTT; CDR3: CASSKNLGVPHTQYF
J: TRBJ2-7; V: TRBV19; size: .; D: TRBD1; DNA: TGTGCCAGTAGGGAAACAGGGGGCGCATCCTACGAGCAGTACTTC; CDR3: CASRETGGASYEQYF
J: TRBJ1-2; V: TRBV3-1/TRBV3-2; size: .; D: TRBD1; DNA: TGTGCCAGCAGCCCCCGGGACAGCTTCTATGGCTACACCTTC; CDR3: CASSPRDSFYGYTF
J: TRBJ2-1; V: TRBV28; size: .; D: .; DNA: TGTGCCAGCAGTAATTCGCCCCCGGGGGATGCCTACAATGAGCAGTTCTTC; CDR3: CASSNSPPGDAYNEQFF
J: TRBJ2-2; V: TRBV4-1; size: .; D: .; DNA: TGCGCCAGCAGCCAAGAACCGGGTTTTACCGGGGAGCTGTTTTTT; CDR3: CASSQEPGFTGELFF
J: TRBJ1-5; V: TRBV2; size: .; D: TRBD1; DNA: TGTGCCAGCAGCGCACAGGGGGCGATAGAACAGCCCCAGCATTTT; CDR3: CASSAQGAIEQPQHF
J: TRBJ1-1; V: TRBV11-2; size: .; D: .; DNA: TGTGCCAGCAGCTTAGATCGAGGGGCGAACACTGAAGCTTTCTTT; CDR3: CASSLDRGANTEAFF
J: TRBJ1-1; V: TRBV11-2; size: .; D: .; DNA: TGTGCCAGCAGCCCGGGACTGCCACTCAGTGAAGCTTTCTTT; CDR3: CASSPGLPLSEAFF
J: TRBJ1-2; V: TRBV20-1; size: .; D: .; DNA: TGCAGTGCTAGTAACAACTATGGCTACACCTTC; CDR3: CSASNNYGYTF
J: TRBJ2-2; V: TRBV7-3; size: .; D: .; DNA: TGTGCCAGCAGCTTAACAAGCGGGCTAGCACCGAACACCGGGGAGCTGTTTTTT; CDR3: CASSLTSGLAPNTGELFF
J: TRBJ1-1; V: TRBV19; size: .; D: TRBD1; DNA: TGTGCCAGTAGTATCGCAGGGGGTGCCGCTGGTATGAACACTGAAGCTTTCTTT; CDR3: CASSIAGGAAGMNTEAFF
J: TRBJ1-1; V: TRBV2; size: .; D: TRBD1; DNA: TGTGCCAGTGACAGGGAGGGCACTGAAGCTTTCTTT; CDR3: CASDREGTEAFF
J: TRBJ1-2; V: TRBV29-1; size: .; D: .; DNA: TGCAGCGTCTGGATGTATGGCTACACCTTC; CDR3: CSVWMYGYTF
J: TRBJ2-3; V: TRBV24-1; size: once; D: .; DNA: TGTGCCACCAGTGATTTGCACACCACAGATACGCAGTATTTT; CDR3: CATSDLHTTDTQYF
J: TRBJ2-7; V: TRBV6-5; size: once; D: .; DNA: TGTGCCAGCAGGAGGGACAACTACGAGCAGTACTTC; CDR3: CASRRDNYEQYF
J: TRBJ2-1; V: TRBV12-3/TRBV12-4; size: few; D: .; DNA: TGTGCCAGCAGTACCCACCTAGTCAGTGAGCAGTTCTTC; CDR3: CASSTHLVSEQFF
J: TRBJ1-6; V: TRBV11-2; size: .; D: TRBD1; DNA: TGTGCCAGCAGCTTAGTACCGACAGGGGGGAATTCACCCCTCCACTTT; CDR3: CASSLVPTGGNSPLHF